What follows are 7 T cell receptor beta chains derived from one specimen sequenced in a study of vaccination effects on CD4 cells after COVID-19. No antigen has been assigned to these receptors. Subsequent to a culture period of under twelve days, CD4+ T cells were isolated. TCRdb's copy holds only in-frame clones and misses some; the assay was immunoSEQ multiplex PCR. This repertoire shows approximately 47,000 clones, more than 75% found once; its top ten account for roughly 12%. The input for sequencing was CD4+ T cells from PBMCs cultured without peptide, taken before COVID-19 vaccination. These receptors were collected from a human donor who had a prior SARS-CoV-2 infection.

The V call is TRBV5-6, the J call TRBJ2-7; tentative D call: TRBD1 (5 bases). Trimming left V 2 bases short and J 3 bases short, with 21 bases between. Germline V gene lookup returns CDR1 SGHDT and CDR2 YYEEEE. The CDR3 is 17 residues long. In DNA form, the CDR3 reads TGTGCCAGCAGCTTTAGTATTGGAAGAAGGGGCGTCTACGAGCAGTACTTC. This sequence encodes CASSFSIGRRGVYEQYF.

This clone was found a few times. The DNA of the CDR3 is TGCGCCAGCAGTCATCCCGGACGGGGCGAGAATTATAATTCACCCCTCCACTTT. Encoded protein: CASSHPGRGENYNSPLHF. The chain recombines TRBV23-1 with TRBJ1-6; D is perhaps TRBD1 (5 bases). TRBV23-1 is an ORF, with its function uncertain. With 3 bases removed from V and 4 bases from J, the gap between germline ends came to 19 bases. The CDR3 covers 18 residues.

V usage is TRBV19 and J usage is TRBJ1-4, with D hard to call. This CDR3 has 16 residues. Trimming removed 7 bases at V and 2 bases at J, with 17 bases between. Germline V gene lookup returns CDR1 LNHDA and CDR2 SQIVND (reference sequence). CDR3 DNA: TGTGCCAGTATCGAGGACCCTTTCTCCACTAATGAAAAACTGTTTTTT. Protein: CASIEDPFSTNEKLFF.

The chain carries TRBV6-5 and TRBJ2-7; D uncertain. Trimming stripped 5 bases from V and 6 bases from J, with 17 bases between. CDR1 and CDR2 (germline): MNHEY, SVGAGI. The CDR3 covers 14 residues. The CDR3 sequence: CASSQDGLRTEQYF. The DNA of the CDR3 is TGTGCCAGCAGTCAGGACGGCTTAAGAACCGAGCAGTACTTC.

The chain joins TRBV7-9 to TRBJ2-7, with 10 nucleotides matching TRBD1. The germline gives CDR1 SEHNR, CDR2 FQNEAQ (reference sequence). CDR3 length: 15 residues. The junction had 5 bases not matched to a gene; V was cut back by 1 base and J by 5 bases. CDR3 nucleotides: TGTGCCAGCAGCTTAGGACAGGGGGCTTACCACGAGCAGTACTTC. Translated, it gives CASSLGQGAYHEQYF.

CDR3 region: CARPEGGHRTDTQYF. CDR3 DNA: TGCGCCCGGCCGGAGGGGGGGCACCGCACAGATACGCAGTATTTT. The chain is built from TRBV5-1 and TRBJ2-3, with D possibly TRBD2 on 7 matching bases. The V and J ends lost 10 bases and 1 base respectively, with 19 bases between them. CDR3 length: 15 amino acids. CDR1 and CDR2 (germline): SGHRS, YFSETQ.

This rearrangement joins TRBV19 to TRBJ1-2; 10 bases fit TRBD1. V shed 1 base and J 6 bases; nucleotides not matched to a gene: 2. This CDR3 contains 14 residues. The V gene's germline CDR1 is LNHDA and CDR2 SQIVND (reference sequence). The CDR3 loop reads CASSIVGTGDGYTF. The DNA for the CDR3 is TGTGCCAGTAGTATAGTAGGGACAGGGGATGGCTACACCTTC.